Listed below are T cell receptor beta chains from one sample, sequenced in a study of identical twins. TCRdb redid the calling of the 5' RACE reads with MiXCR, one entry per CDR3 protein. The sample lists about 790,000 distinct CDR3 sequences, about 18% seen once, with about 12% in the top ten. This sample was also put to use in a study of T cells expressing NK-cell markers.

The specimen sequenced was PBMCs. The receptor source for this set is a young woman in good health. Each CDR3 is given with its conserved first and last residue. The order of the fields is CDR3 protein, CDR3 DNA, D gene, clone size, J gene, V gene. A D gene is named only where the DNA matches it firmly. The size field is filled for only some rows; it gives once, few, many or a size class.

CDR3: CSARLQNTGELFF
DNA: TGCAGTGCGAGACTACAGAACACCGGGGAGCTGTTTTTT
D: NA
size: few
J: TRBJ2-2
V: TRBV20-1

CDR3: CASSQDRAQYF
DNA: TGCGCCAGCAGCCAAGATAGGGCGCAGTATTTT
D: NA
size: NA
J: TRBJ2-3
V: TRBV4-1

CDR3: CASSPRIGNEQFF
DNA: TGTGCCAGCAGCCCCCGAATAGGAAATGAGCAGTTCTTC
D: NA
size: NA
J: TRBJ2-1
V: TRBV6-2/TRBV6-3

CDR3: CASSLGEREATYYEQYF
DNA: TGTGCCAGCAGTTTAGGGGAACGGGAAGCGACCTACTACGAGCAGTACTTC
D: NA
size: many
J: TRBJ2-7
V: TRBV12-3/TRBV12-4

CDR3: CASSEGGGGYTF
DNA: TGTGCCAGCAGTGAAGGGGGAGGTGGCTACACCTTC
D: NA
size: NA
J: TRBJ1-2
V: TRBV6-1

CDR3: CSARDLGRGHTEAFF
DNA: TGCAGTGCTAGAGATCTAGGCAGGGGGCACACTGAAGCTTTCTTT
D: TRBD1
size: NA
J: TRBJ1-1
V: TRBV20-1

CDR3: CSALAGASEQFF
DNA: TGCAGCGCGTTAGCGGGAGCGAGCGAGCAGTTCTTC
D: TRBD2
size: NA
J: TRBJ2-1
V: TRBV29-1

CDR3: CSVNRGTFTEAFF
DNA: TGCAGCGTTAACAGGGGTACGTTCACTGAAGCTTTCTTT
D: TRBD1
size: NA
J: TRBJ1-1
V: TRBV29-1

CDR3: CASSLDLGQGVVEAFF
DNA: TGTGCCAGCAGTTTAGACCTGGGACAGGGGGTGGTCGAGGCTTTCTTT
D: TRBD1
size: many
J: TRBJ1-1
V: TRBV12-3/TRBV12-4

CDR3: CASSYIWSSYNSPLHF
DNA: TGTGCCAGCAGCTATATATGGAGCTCCTATAATTCACCCCTCCACTTT
D: NA
size: NA
J: TRBJ1-6
V: TRBV6-5

CDR3: CASSLAGGLTDTQYF
DNA: TGTGCCAGCAGTTTAGCGGGAGGGCTCACAGATACGCAGTATTTT
D: TRBD2
size: NA
J: TRBJ2-3
V: TRBV5-1

CDR3: CASSAGPLYEQYF
DNA: TGTGCCAGCAGCGCCGGGCCCCTATACGAGCAGTACTTC
D: NA
size: once
J: TRBJ2-7
V: TRBV7-9

CDR3: CATAADTDTQYF
DNA: TGTGCCACCGCGGCGGACACAGATACGCAGTATTTT
D: NA
size: few
J: TRBJ2-3
V: TRBV24-1

CDR3: CASSPQGIPEPTGELFF
DNA: TGTGCCAGCTCACCACAAGGCATTCCAGAGCCCACCGGGGAGCTGTTTTTT
D: NA
size: few
J: TRBJ2-2
V: TRBV18

CDR3: CAISYEGNEQFF
DNA: TGTGCCATCAGCTACGAGGGGAATGAGCAGTTCTTC
D: NA
size: NA
J: TRBJ2-1
V: TRBV10-3

CDR3: CATSDLLKDEQFF
DNA: TGTGCCACCAGTGATTTGCTCAAGGATGAGCAGTTCTTC
D: NA
size: once
J: TRBJ2-1
V: TRBV24-1

CDR3: CASSFGVAGYNEQFF
DNA: TGTGCCAGCAGCTTCGGGGTAGCGGGCTATAATGAGCAGTTCTTC
D: TRBD2
size: many
J: TRBJ2-1
V: TRBV12-3/TRBV12-4

CDR3: CSVDAGLNTQYF
DNA: TGCAGCGTTGACGCGGGCCTAAATACGCAGTATTTT
D: NA
size: few
J: TRBJ2-3
V: TRBV29-1

CDR3: CASSYRGAEAFF
DNA: TGTGCCAGCAGTTATAGGGGGGCTGAAGCTTTCTTT
D: NA
size: many
J: TRBJ1-1
V: TRBV12-3/TRBV12-4

CDR3: CASSSWAAVNYGYTF
DNA: TGTGCCAGCAGCTCTTGGGCCGCCGTTAACTATGGCTACACCTTC
D: NA
size: many
J: TRBJ1-2
V: TRBV12-3/TRBV12-4

CDR3: CASSLARGDREIYGYTF
DNA: TGTGCCAGCAGCTTAGCGCGGGGTGACAGGGAGATATATGGCTACACCTTC
D: TRBD1
size: NA
J: TRBJ1-2
V: TRBV7-9

CDR3: CSALDRGAEAFF
DNA: TGCAGTGCCCTGGACAGGGGCGCTGAAGCTTTCTTT
D: TRBD1
size: few
J: TRBJ1-1
V: TRBV20-1

CDR3: CASSSSGSYYEQYF
DNA: TGTGCCAGCAGCTCCAGCGGGAGCTACTACGAGCAGTACTTC
D: TRBD2
size: NA
J: TRBJ2-7
V: TRBV11-2

CDR3: CASSKVRGRSQGPF
DNA: TGTGCCAGCAGCAAAGTTAGGGGGCGATCGCAAGGGCCTTTT
D: NA
size: NA
J: TRBJ2-3
V: TRBV21-1

CDR3: CSASTAGGRQDTQYF
DNA: TGCAGTGCCTCTACAGCTGGCGGGAGGCAAGATACGCAGTATTTT
D: TRBD2
size: NA
J: TRBJ2-3
V: TRBV20-1

CDR3: CASSLSVSGNTIYF
DNA: TGCGCCAGCAGCTTGTCCGTTTCTGGAAACACCATATATTTT
D: NA
size: many
J: TRBJ1-3
V: TRBV5-1

CDR3: CSVGESSYEQYF
DNA: TGCAGCGTTGGGGAAAGCTCCTACGAGCAGTACTTC
D: NA
size: NA
J: TRBJ2-7
V: TRBV29-1

CDR3: CSARLADRGPEAFF
DNA: TGCAGTGCTAGATTGGCGGACAGGGGGCCAGAGGCTTTCTTT
D: TRBD1
size: NA
J: TRBJ1-1
V: TRBV20-1

CDR3: CASSLSGGLTGELFF
DNA: TGTGCCAGCAGCTTAAGCGGGGGGTTAACCGGGGAGCTGTTTTTT
D: TRBD2
size: NA
J: TRBJ2-2
V: TRBV7-3

CDR3: CASSLTGGGTAFF
DNA: TGTGCCAGCAGTTTGACAGGGGGAGGTACGGCTTTCTTT
D: TRBD1
size: few
J: TRBJ1-1
V: TRBV12-3/TRBV12-4

CDR3: CASSLGLTGTDTQYF
DNA: TGTGCCAGCAGCTTAGGCTTGACGGGCACAGATACGCAGTATTTT
D: NA
size: few
J: TRBJ2-3
V: TRBV7-6

CDR3: CASSQEGGTEQYF
DNA: TGTGCCAGCAGCCAAGAAGGGGGCACCGAGCAGTACTTC
D: TRBD1
size: few
J: TRBJ2-7
V: TRBV3-1

CDR3: CANALGLLSNEQFF
DNA: TGTGCCAACGCCCTGGGACTGCTTTCCAATGAGCAGTTCTTC
D: NA
size: NA
J: TRBJ2-1
V: TRBV2

CDR3: CASSLVGADPYEQYF
DNA: TGTGCCAGCAGCTTAGTTGGGGCCGACCCCTACGAGCAGTACTTC
D: NA
size: few
J: TRBJ2-7
V: TRBV7-2

CDR3: CASSLDSSGRSVNEQFF
DNA: TGCGCCAGCAGCTTGGATTCTAGCGGCAGGTCGGTGAATGAGCAGTTCTTC
D: TRBD2
size: few
J: TRBJ2-1
V: TRBV5-1

CDR3: CASSDTSAKFF
DNA: TGTGCCAGCAGTGATACTAGCGCCAAGTTCTTC
D: TRBD2
size: few
J: TRBJ2-1
V: TRBV9

CDR3: CSARDARRDGNSPLHF
DNA: TGCAGTGCTAGAGATGCCCGGCGGGATGGGAATTCACCCCTCCACTTT
D: NA
size: NA
J: TRBJ1-6
V: TRBV20-1

CDR3: CASSWVGAGNTIYF
DNA: TGTGCCAGCAGCTGGGTGGGCGCGGGAAACACCATATATTTT
D: NA
size: NA
J: TRBJ1-3
V: TRBV12-3/TRBV12-4

CDR3: CASSTGRVRETQYF
DNA: TGTGCCAGCAGTACGGGGAGGGTGAGAGAGACCCAGTACTTC
D: TRBD2
size: NA
J: TRBJ2-5
V: TRBV6-2/TRBV6-3

CDR3: CASSQASRLAGGYEQYF
DNA: TGCGCCAGCAGCCAAGCGTCTCGCCTAGCGGGAGGCTACGAGCAGTACTTC
D: TRBD2
size: few
J: TRBJ2-7
V: TRBV4-3

CDR3: CASSNPGTNIYNEQFF
DNA: TGTGCCAGCAGCAACCCGGGGACTAACATATACAATGAGCAGTTCTTC
D: NA
size: NA
J: TRBJ2-1
V: TRBV21-1

CDR3: CASTYMDRNEQFF
DNA: TGCGCCAGCACCTACATGGACAGAAATGAGCAGTTCTTC
D: NA
size: few
J: TRBJ2-1
V: TRBV5-1

CDR3: CSASVRGLSPLHF
DNA: TGCAGTGCTTCCGTCAGGGGTTTGTCACCCCTCCACTTT
D: NA
size: NA
J: TRBJ1-6
V: TRBV20-1

CDR3: CASSQEQGVLETQYF
DNA: TGTGCCAGCAGCCAAGAGCAGGGAGTTTTGGAGACCCAGTACTTC
D: NA
size: NA
J: TRBJ2-5
V: TRBV3-1

CDR3: CASPSGPYEQYF
DNA: TGTGCCAGCCCTTCGGGTCCCTACGAGCAGTACTTC
D: NA
size: few
J: TRBJ2-7
V: TRBV5-7

CDR3: CASATDRDTEAFF
DNA: TGTGCCAGCGCGACGGACAGAGACACTGAAGCTTTCTTT
D: NA
size: few
J: TRBJ1-1
V: TRBV7-8

CDR3: CASRQTSVSYNEQFF
DNA: TGTGCCAGCAGGCAAACTAGCGTCTCCTACAATGAGCAGTTCTTC
D: TRBD2
size: NA
J: TRBJ2-1
V: TRBV11-2

CDR3: CASSPLSGNTGELFF
DNA: TGCGCCAGCAGCCCCTTATCCGGGAACACCGGGGAGCTGTTTTTT
D: NA
size: few
J: TRBJ2-2
V: TRBV5-1

CDR3: CASSWGQGDQETQYF
DNA: TGTGCCAGCAGCTGGGGACAGGGGGACCAAGAGACCCAGTACTTC
D: TRBD1
size: NA
J: TRBJ2-5
V: TRBV5-6

CDR3: CASTLAGAGLDEQFF
DNA: TGTGCCAGCACCTTAGCGGGAGCGGGGTTGGATGAGCAGTTCTTC
D: TRBD2
size: NA
J: TRBJ2-1
V: TRBV12-3/TRBV12-4

CDR3: CASSYYGTGWTEAFF
DNA: TGTGCCAGCAGTTACTATGGGACAGGGTGGACTGAAGCTTTCTTT
D: TRBD1
size: NA
J: TRBJ1-1
V: TRBV6-2/TRBV6-3

CDR3: CASRGEMGTEAFF
DNA: TGTGCCAGCAGGGGGGAAATGGGCACTGAAGCTTTCTTT
D: NA
size: few
J: TRBJ1-1
V: TRBV12-3/TRBV12-4

CDR3: CASSLEYGDLKFF
DNA: TGCGCCAGCAGCTTGGAGTATGGTGATTTGAAGTTCTTC
D: NA
size: few
J: TRBJ2-1
V: TRBV5-1

CDR3: CASSYPGGGASIDTQYF
DNA: TGTGCCAGCAGTTACCCCGGGGGAGGGGCATCGATAGATACGCAGTATTTT
D: TRBD2
size: few
J: TRBJ2-3
V: TRBV6-5

CDR3: CASSPRLAGDYNEQFF
DNA: TGTGCCAGCAGCCCGCGGCTAGCGGGAGACTACAATGAGCAGTTCTTC
D: TRBD2
size: few
J: TRBJ2-1
V: TRBV12-3/TRBV12-4

CDR3: CAWSVRERVGNNEQFF
DNA: TGTGCCTGGAGTGTTCGGGAGCGCGTGGGGAACAATGAGCAGTTCTTC
D: NA
size: few
J: TRBJ2-1
V: TRBV30